One sample yielded the 9 T cell receptor beta chains listed below, sequenced in a study of blood T cell repertoires in COVID-19. Assay used: immunoSEQ multiplex PCR; TCRdb lists only in-frame clones, some missing. The sample comprises fewer than 300,000 clones, 86% of which are singletons, and roughly 16% rests with the top ten. The sequenced material came from PBMCs or T cells enriched from blood (not recorded which). Receptor source: a man younger than 35 who had recovered from COVID-19.

This chain links TRBV6-5 with TRBJ2-1, with TRBD2 matching 9 bases. This CDR3 spans 15 amino acids. The V segment lost 10 bases and the J segment 2 bases; nucleotides outside the gene matches: 9. The V gene's germline CDR1 is MNHEY and CDR2 SVGAGI. For the CDR3, the DNA is TGTGCCACCCTAAGACTAGCGGAAACCTACAATGAGCAGTTCTTC. This translates into CATLRLAETYNEQFF.

The CDR3 sequence is CASSLNSLLAKNIQYF. For the CDR3, the DNA is TGTGCCAGCAGTTTAAACAGCCTTCTAGCCAAAAACATTCAGTACTTC. V and J are TRBV27 and TRBJ2-4; the D is unclear. Between the trimmed V and J ends, which lost 2 bases and 0 bases, there was a span of 11 bases. Germline CDR1 MNHEY, CDR2 SMNVEV (reference sequence). This CDR3 has 16 residues.

The V call is TRBV11-2, the J call TRBJ1-1; D gene unclear. The germline V and J ends were trimmed by 8 bases and 2 bases, with 6 bases remaining between them. Germline V lookup: CDR1 SGHAT, CDR2 FQNNGV. There are 11 residues in the CDR3. The CDR3 here is CASLPNTEAFF. The CDR3 nucleotides read TGTGCCAGCCTCCCTAACACTGAAGCTTTCTTT.

The chain uses TRBV10-3 and TRBJ1-1; TRBD1 agrees at 7 bases. The CDR3 is 13 amino acids. Germline V gene sequence: CDR1 ENHRY, CDR2 SYGVKD. V was clipped by 6 bases and J by 3 bases; unmatched bases: 4. The CDR3 loop reads CAIRHTGDTEAFF. The CDR3 nucleotides read TGTGCCATCAGGCATACAGGGGACACTGAAGCTTTCTTT.

The rearrangement joins TRBV27 to TRBJ2-5; D is possibly TRBD1 (6 bases). The germline CDR1 and CDR2 sequences are MNHEY and SMNVEV (reference sequence). V was clipped by 6 bases and J by 2 bases, with 19 bases between them. This CDR3 contains 16 residues. The CDR3 DNA reads TGTGCCAGCAGGGCTAATTATTGGGGGCGGCAAGAGACCCAGTACTTC. Translated: CASRANYWGRQETQYF.

V gene TRBV30 combines with J gene TRBJ1-4; a possible D gene is TRBD1 (5 bases). The CDR3 length is 13 residues. Germline loops: CDR1 GTSNPN, CDR2 SVGIG (reference sequence). V lost 5 bases, J lost 7 bases, and 14 bases lay in between. In DNA form, the CDR3 reads TGTGCCTGGCGGGACTCCGGGAGTGAAAAACTGTTTTTT. As protein: CAWRDSGSEKLFF.

The chain couples TRBV4-1 to TRBJ2-7; D unclear. The CDR3 is 14 amino acids. The germline V gene encodes CDR1 MGHRA and CDR2 YSYEKL. Trimming shortened V by 1 base and J by 2 bases, and 9 bases separated the two germline ends. The CDR3 nucleotides are TGCGCCAGCAGCCAAGGAGGCTTGGCCTACGAGCAGTACTTC. Protein: CASSQGGLAYEQYF.

The rearrangement joins TRBV19 to TRBJ1-1; D is possibly TRBD1 (5 bases). Looked up from germline, CDR1 is LNHDA and CDR2 is SQIVND (reference sequence). The CDR3 totals 14 residues. Trimming stripped 6 bases from V and 2 bases from J, with 13 bases between. CDR3 sequence: CASSIAGPNTEAFF. CDR3 DNA sequence: TGTGCCAGTAGCATTGCAGGGCCCAACACTGAAGCTTTCTTT.

The chain is built from TRBV5-1 and TRBJ1-2; TRBD1 matches 9 bases. Germline lookup yields CDR1 SGHRS and CDR2 YFSETQ. The CDR3 is 14 amino acids. Trimming took 2 bases from V and 7 from J; bases not matched to a gene: 6. The CDR3 nucleotides are TGCGCCAGCAGCTTAGCCGGACAGGGGTCTGGCTACACCTTC. Protein: CASSLAGQGSGYTF.